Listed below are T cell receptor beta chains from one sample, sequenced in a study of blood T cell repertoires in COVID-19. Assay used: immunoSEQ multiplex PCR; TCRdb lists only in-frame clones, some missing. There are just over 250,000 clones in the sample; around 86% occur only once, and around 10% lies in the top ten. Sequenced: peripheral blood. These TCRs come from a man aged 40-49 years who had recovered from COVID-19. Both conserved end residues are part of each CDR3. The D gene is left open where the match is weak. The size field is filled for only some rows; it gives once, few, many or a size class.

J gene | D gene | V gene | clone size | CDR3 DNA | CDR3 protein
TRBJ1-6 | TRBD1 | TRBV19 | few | TGTGCCAGTAGTATGGACAGGGGAGTTGAGTCACCCCTCCACTTT | CASSMDRGVESPLHF
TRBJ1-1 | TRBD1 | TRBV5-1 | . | TGCGCCAGCAGCTTGTCAGGGGGCGCAAGGAACACTGAAGCTTTCTTT | CASSLSGGARNTEAFF
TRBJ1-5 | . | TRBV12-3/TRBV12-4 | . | TGTGCCAGCAGCGGCGGAGCATGGGCCCAGCATTTT | CASSGGAWAQHF
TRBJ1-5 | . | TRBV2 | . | TGTGCCAGCAGTAACAGTTTTCGTGGCAATCAGCCCCAGCATTTT | CASSNSFRGNQPQHF
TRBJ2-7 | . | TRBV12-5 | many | TGTGCTAGTGCCCGGACTCGGTCGGGCGGATTCTCCTACGAGCAGTACTTC | CASARTRSGGFSYEQYF
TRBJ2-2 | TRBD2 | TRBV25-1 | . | TGTGCCAGCAGTTCTGCTAGCGGTAACCCGAACACCGGGGAGCTGTTTTTT | CASSSASGNPNTGELFF
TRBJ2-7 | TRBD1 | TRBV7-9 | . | TGTGCCAGCAGCTTAGGTCTACAGGGGTCCTACGAGCAGTACTTC | CASSLGLQGSYEQYF
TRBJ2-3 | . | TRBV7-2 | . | TGTGCCAGCACTCCACTAGGGCGGGGCACAGATACGCAGTATTTT | CASTPLGRGTDTQYF
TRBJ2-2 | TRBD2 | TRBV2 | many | TGTGCCAGCGGGGCTAGCGGGGGTCTAGTGAGGGAGCTGTTTTTT | CASGASGGLVRELFF
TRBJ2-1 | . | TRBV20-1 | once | TGCAGTGCTGGGCCCCGGGGGGAGCAGTTCTTC | CSAGPRGEQFF
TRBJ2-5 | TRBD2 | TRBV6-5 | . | TGTGCCAGCACCTCGATAGCGGGAGGGGGAGAGACCCAGTACTTC | CASTSIAGGGETQYF
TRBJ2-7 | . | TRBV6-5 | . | TGTGCCAGCAGTTACTTTAGCGGAGACTACGAGCAGTACTTC | CASSYFSGDYEQYF
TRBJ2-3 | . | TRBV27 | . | TGTGCCAGCAGTTTGGCTTCAGGAGATACGCAGTATTTT | CASSLASGDTQYF
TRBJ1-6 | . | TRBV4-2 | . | TGTGCCAGCAGCCAAGATGCAGGTATTAATAATTCACCCCTCCACTTT | CASSQDAGINNSPLHF
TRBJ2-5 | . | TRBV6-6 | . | TGTGCCAGCAGCGTGAGGCCTTTCCAAGAGACCCAGTACTTC | CASSVRPFQETQYF
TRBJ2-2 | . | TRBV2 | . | TGTGCCAGCATTCCGGGACTCACGAACACCGGGGAGCTGTTTTTT | CASIPGLTNTGELFF
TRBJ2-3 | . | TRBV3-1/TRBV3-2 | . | TGTGCCAGCAGCCCCCTGACAAGCACAGATACGCAGTATTTT | CASSPLTSTDTQYF
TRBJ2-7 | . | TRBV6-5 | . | TGTGCCAGCACCTTCGCCTACGAGCAGTACTTC | CASTFAYEQYF
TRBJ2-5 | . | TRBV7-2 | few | TGTGCCAGCAGGATTAGCGGCCGGGGCCCCTACCAAGAGACCCAGTACTTC | CASRISGRGPYQETQYF
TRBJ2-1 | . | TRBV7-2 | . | TGTGCCAGCAGCTTACCCTGGAGTGAGCAGTTCTTC | CASSLPWSEQFF
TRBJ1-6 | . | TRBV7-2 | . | TGTGCCAGCAGCTTTCTCCTCCTTCGTTCGGCCCTCCACTTT | CASSFLLLRSALHF
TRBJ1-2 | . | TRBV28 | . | TGTGCCAGCAGTAGCGGTCATCGGGGCTATGGCTACACCTTC | CASSSGHRGYGYTF
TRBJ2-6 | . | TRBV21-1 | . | TGTGCCAGCAGCAAAGGATACGGGAATCTGGCTCGGGCCAACGTCCTGACTTTC | CASSKGYGNLARANVLTF
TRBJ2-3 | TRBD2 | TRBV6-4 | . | TGTGCCAGCAGGCCCCCAGCGGGGGGTATGTATTTT | CASRPPAGGMYF
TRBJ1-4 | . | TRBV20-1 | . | TGCAGTGCTAAGACAGATCGAAAACTGTTTTTT | CSAKTDRKLFF
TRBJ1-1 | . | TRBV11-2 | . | TGTGCCAGCAGCTTAGTGAGCCCTGAAGCTTTCTTT | CASSLVSPEAFF
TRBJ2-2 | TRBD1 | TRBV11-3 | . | TGTGCCAGCAGCCCACGGGACAGGGGGACCGGGGAGCTGTTTTTT | CASSPRDRGTGELFF
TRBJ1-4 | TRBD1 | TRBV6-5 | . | TGTGCCAGCAGCCTACCAGGGGGGACTAATGAAAAACTGTTTTTT | CASSLPGGTNEKLFF
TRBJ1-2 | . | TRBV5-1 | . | TGCGCCAGCAGCTGGGGCGAGGCCCATGGCTACACCTTC | CASSWGEAHGYTF
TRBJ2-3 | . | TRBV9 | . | TGTGCCAGCAGCGCCGAGCCTCTACGGTTTCCTAGCACAGATACGCAGTATTTT | CASSAEPLRFPSTDTQYF
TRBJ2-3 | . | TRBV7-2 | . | TGTGCCAGCAGCTTAGCCGATGGGAGGGATACGCAGTATTTT | CASSLADGRDTQYF
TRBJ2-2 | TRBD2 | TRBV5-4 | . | TGTGCCAGCAGCTTGGCCAGCGGGAGAACCGGGGAGCTGTTTTTT | CASSLASGRTGELFF
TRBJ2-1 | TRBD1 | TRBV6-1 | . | TGTGCCAGCAGTGCCCAGGGCGGGACAGGGGGCGATGAGCAGTTCTTC | CASSAQGGTGGDEQFF
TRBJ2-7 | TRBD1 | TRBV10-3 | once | TGTGCCACGAGACAGGGTCTCGACGAGCAGTACTTC | CATRQGLDEQYF
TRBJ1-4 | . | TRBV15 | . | TGTGCCACCAGCATACAGGGCTGGGATGAAAAACTGTTTTTT | CATSIQGWDEKLFF
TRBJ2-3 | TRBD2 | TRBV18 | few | TGTGCCAGCTCACCAACTAGCGGCCAAGGTACGCAGTATTTT | CASSPTSGQGTQYF
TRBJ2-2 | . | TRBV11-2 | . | TGTGCCAGCAGCTTAACCCCTAACCCCCAGCGGGCGGGCGGGGAGCTGTTTTTT | CASSLTPNPQRAGGELFF
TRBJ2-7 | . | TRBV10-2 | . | TGCGCCAGCAGTGAAGCCGGAGAGACCTACGAGCAGTACTTC | CASSEAGETYEQYF
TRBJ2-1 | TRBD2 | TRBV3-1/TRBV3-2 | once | TGTGCCAGCAGCCAAGGGCTTTTCGGGGGGGCCTACAATGAGCAGTTCTTC | CASSQGLFGGAYNEQFF
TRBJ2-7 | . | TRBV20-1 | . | TGCAGTGCCACTGGCCGGGGCGAGCAGTACTTC | CSATGRGEQYF
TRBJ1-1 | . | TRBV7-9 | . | TGTGCCAGCAGCTTAAGAGGCCAGAAGGCATTGAACACTGAAGCTTTCTTT | CASSLRGQKALNTEAFF
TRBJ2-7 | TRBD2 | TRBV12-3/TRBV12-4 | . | TGTGCCAGCAGAGCTAGCGGGACCTACGAGCAGTACTTC | CASRASGTYEQYF
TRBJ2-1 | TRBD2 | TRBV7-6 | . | TGTGCCAGCAGCTTACGGGGACTAGCGGCTGTTAGCTCCTACAATGAGCAGTTCTTC | CASSLRGLAAVSSYNEQFF
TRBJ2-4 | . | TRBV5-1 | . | TGCGCCAGCAGCCAGGGGGGTTGGAAGAACATTCAGTACTTC | CASSQGGWKNIQYF
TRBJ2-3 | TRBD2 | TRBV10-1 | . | TGCGCCAGCAGTGCTAGCGGGGTTACAGATACGCAGTATTTT | CASSASGVTDTQYF
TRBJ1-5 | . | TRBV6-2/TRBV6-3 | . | TGTGCCAGCAGCCCCTACAGAGGCAATCAGCCCCAGCATTTT | CASSPYRGNQPQHF
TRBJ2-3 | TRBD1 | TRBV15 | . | TGTGCCACCAGCAGAGATTCGAGGACAGGGTCCGCAGATACGCAGTATTTT | CATSRDSRTGSADTQYF
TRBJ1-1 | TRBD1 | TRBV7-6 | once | TGTGCCAGCAGCCCCCGGGACAGAAAGAACACTGAAGCTTTCTTT | CASSPRDRKNTEAFF
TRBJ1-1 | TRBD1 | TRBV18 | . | TGTGCCAGCTGGGGACAGGGGGCCTACAAAGGAGAAGCTTTCTTT | CASWGQGAYKGEAFF
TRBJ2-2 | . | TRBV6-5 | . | TGTGCCAGCAGTACATTTAGCAACACCGGGGAGCTGTTTTTT | CASSTFSNTGELFF
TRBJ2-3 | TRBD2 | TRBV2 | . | TGTGCCAGCACCGTCGGGGGGGCTCGGGCAGATACGCAGTATTTT | CASTVGGARADTQYF
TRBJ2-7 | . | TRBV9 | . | TGTGCCAGCAGCGTAACCCCCGACGGTCCACAGGGTAAGGTGGGGGAGCAGTACTTC | CASSVTPDGPQGKVGEQYF
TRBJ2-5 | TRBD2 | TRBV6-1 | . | TGTGCCAGCAGTGAAGTACTAGCGGGAATAGAGACCCAGTACTTC | CASSEVLAGIETQYF
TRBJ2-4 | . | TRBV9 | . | TGTGCCAGCAGCGTAGAAGGCGGGAACATTCAGTACTTC | CASSVEGGNIQYF